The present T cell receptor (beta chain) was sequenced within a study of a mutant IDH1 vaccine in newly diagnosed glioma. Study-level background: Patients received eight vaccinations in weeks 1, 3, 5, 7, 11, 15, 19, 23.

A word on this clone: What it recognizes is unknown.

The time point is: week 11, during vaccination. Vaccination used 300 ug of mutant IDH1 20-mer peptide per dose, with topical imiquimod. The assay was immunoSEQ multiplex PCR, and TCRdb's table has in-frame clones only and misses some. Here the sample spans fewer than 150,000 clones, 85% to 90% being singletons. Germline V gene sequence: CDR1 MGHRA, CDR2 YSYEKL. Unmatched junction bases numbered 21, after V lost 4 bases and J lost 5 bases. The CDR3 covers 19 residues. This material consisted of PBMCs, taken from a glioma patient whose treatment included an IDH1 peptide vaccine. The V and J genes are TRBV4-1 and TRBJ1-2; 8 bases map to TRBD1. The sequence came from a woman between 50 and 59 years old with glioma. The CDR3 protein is CASSREPGQGAINGYGYTF. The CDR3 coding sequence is TGCGCCAGCAGCCGAGAACCAGGGCAGGGGGCCATCAACGGGTATGGCTACACCTTC.